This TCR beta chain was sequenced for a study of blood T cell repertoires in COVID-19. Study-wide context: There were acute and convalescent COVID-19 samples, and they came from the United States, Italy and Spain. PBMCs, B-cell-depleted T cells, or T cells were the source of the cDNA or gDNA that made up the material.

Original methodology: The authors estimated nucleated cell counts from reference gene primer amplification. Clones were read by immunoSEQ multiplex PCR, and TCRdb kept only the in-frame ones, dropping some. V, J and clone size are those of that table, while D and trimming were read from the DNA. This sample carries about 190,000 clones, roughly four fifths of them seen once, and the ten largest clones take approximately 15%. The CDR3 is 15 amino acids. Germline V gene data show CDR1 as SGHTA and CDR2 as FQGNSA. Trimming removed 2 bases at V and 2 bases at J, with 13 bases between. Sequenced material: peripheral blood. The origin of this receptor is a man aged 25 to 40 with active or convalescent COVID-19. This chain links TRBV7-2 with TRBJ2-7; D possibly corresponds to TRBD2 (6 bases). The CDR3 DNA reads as TGTGCCAGCAGCTTAAGGCGGGGTCCCACCTACGAGCAGTACTTC. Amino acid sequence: CASSLRRGPTYEQYF.